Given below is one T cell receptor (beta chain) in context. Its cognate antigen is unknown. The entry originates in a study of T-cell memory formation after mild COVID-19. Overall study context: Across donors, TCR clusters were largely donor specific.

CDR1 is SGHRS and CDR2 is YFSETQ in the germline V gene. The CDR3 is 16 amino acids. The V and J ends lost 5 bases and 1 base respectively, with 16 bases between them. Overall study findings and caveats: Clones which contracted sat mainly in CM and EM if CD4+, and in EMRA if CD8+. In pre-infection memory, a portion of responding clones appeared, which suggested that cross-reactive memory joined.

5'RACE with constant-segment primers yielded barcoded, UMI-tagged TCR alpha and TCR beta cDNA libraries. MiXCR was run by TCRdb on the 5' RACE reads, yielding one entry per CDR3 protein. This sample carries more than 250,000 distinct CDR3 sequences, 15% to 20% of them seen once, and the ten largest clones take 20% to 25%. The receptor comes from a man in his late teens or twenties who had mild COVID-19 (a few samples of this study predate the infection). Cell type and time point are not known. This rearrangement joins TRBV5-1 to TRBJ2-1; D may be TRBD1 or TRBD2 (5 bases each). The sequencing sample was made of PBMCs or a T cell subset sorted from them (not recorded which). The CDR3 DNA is TGCGCCAGCAGTAGAAACCGGGACCCGTCCTACAATGAGCAGTTCTTC. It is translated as CASSRNRDPSYNEQFF. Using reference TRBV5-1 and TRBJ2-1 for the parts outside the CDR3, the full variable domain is KAGVTQTPRYLIKTRGQQVTLSCSPISGHRSVSWYQQTPGQGLQFLFEYFSETQRNKGNFPGRFSGRQFSNSRSEMNVSTLELGDSALYLCASSRNRDPSYNEQFFGPGTRLTVL.